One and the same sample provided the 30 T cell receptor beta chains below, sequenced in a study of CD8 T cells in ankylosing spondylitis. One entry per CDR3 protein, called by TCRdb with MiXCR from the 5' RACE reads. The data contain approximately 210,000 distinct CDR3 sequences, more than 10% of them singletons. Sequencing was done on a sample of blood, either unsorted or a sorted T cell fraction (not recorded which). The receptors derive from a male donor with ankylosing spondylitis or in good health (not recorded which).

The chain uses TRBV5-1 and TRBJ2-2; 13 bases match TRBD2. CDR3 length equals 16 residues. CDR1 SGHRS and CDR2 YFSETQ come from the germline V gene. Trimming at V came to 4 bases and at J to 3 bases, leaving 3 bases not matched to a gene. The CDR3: CASSGLAGVDTGELFF. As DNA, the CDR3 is TGCGCCAGCAGCGGACTAGCGGGAGTCGACACCGGGGAGCTGTTTTTT.

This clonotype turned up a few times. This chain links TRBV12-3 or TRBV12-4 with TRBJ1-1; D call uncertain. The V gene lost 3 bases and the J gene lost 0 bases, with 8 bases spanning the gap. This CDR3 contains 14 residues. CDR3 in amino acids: CASSFRRLNTEAFF. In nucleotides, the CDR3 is TGTGCCAGCAGTTTTAGACGTTTGAACACTGAAGCTTTCTTT.

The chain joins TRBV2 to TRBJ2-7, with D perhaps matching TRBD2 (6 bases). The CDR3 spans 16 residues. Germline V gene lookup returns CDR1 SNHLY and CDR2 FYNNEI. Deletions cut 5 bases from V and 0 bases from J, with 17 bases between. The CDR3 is CASSLGGPPSSYEQYF. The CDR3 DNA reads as TGTGCCAGCAGTTTAGGAGGGCCTCCTTCCTCCTACGAGCAGTACTTC.

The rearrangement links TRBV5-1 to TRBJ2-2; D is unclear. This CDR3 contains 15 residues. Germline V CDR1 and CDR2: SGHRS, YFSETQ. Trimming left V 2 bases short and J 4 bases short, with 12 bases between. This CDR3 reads CASSFSGVGTGELFF. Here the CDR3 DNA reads TGCGCCAGCAGCTTCAGTGGGGTAGGCACCGGGGAGCTGTTTTTT.

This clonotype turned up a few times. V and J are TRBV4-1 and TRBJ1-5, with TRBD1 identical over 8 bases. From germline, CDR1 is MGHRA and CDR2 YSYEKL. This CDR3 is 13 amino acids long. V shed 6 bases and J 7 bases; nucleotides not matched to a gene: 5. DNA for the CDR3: TGCGCCAGCAGTCAGGGGGCGCAACAGCCCCAGCATTTT. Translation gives CASSQGAQQPQHF.

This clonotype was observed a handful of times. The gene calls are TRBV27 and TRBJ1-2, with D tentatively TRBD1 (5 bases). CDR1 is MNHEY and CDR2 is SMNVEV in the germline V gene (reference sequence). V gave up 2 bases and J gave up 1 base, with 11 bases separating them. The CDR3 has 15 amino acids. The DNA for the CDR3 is TGTGCCAGCAGTTTAAAGGGGCGTAATAACTATGGCTACACCTTC. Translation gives CASSLKGRNNYGYTF.

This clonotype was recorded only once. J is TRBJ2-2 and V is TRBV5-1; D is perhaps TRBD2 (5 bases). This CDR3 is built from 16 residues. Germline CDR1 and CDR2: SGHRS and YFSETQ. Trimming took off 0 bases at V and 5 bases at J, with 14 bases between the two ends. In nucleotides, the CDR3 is TGCGCCAGCAGCTTGGCCGCGACGGCGGGTACCGGGGAGCTGTTTTTT. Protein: CASSLAATAGTGELFF.

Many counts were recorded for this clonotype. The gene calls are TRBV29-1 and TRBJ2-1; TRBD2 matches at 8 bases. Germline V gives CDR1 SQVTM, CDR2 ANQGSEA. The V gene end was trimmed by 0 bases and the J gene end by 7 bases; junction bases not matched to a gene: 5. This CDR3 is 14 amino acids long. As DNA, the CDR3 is TGCAGCGTTGAAGAGGTAGCGGGGAGGAATGAGCAGTTCTTC. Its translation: CSVEEVAGRNEQFF.

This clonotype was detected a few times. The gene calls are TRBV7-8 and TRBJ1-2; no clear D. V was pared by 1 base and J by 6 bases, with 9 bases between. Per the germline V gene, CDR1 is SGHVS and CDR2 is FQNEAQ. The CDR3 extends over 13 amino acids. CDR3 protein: CASSLGVGNGYTF. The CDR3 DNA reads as TGTGCCAGCAGCTTAGGTGTAGGGAATGGCTACACCTTC.

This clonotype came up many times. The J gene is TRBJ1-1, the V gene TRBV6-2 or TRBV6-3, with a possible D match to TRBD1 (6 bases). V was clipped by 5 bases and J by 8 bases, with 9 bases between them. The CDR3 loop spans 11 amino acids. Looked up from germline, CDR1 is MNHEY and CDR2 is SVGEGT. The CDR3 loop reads CASSEGTEAFF. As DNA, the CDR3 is TGTGCCAGCAGTGAAGGGACAGAAGCTTTCTTT.

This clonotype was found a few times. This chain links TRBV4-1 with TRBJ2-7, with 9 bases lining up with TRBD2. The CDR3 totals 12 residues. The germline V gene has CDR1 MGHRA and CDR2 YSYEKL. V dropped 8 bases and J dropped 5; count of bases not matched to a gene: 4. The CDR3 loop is CASRGGADEQYF. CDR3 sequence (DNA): TGCGCCAGCCGCGGGGGGGCAGACGAGCAGTACTTC.

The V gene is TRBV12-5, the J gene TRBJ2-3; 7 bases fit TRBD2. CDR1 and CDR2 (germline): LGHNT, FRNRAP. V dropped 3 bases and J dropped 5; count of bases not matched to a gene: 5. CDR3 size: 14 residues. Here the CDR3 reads CASGFSGGRDTQYF. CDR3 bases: TGTGCTAGTGGTTTCTCCGGGGGGAGAGATACGCAGTATTTT.

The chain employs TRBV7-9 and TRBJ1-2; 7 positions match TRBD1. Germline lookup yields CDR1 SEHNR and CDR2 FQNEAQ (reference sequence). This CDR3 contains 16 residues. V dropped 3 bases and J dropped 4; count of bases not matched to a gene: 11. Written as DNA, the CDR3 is TGTGCCAGCAGCTTTACAATGACAGGGCGGGTCTATGGCTACACCTTC. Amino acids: CASSFTMTGRVYGYTF.

The DNA for the CDR3 is TGTGCCAGCAGCCTAGACAGGAATCAGCCCCAGCATTTT. Residues: CASSLDRNQPQHF. The chain combines TRBV7-9 with TRBJ1-5; possibly TRBD1 for D (6 bases). The V gene lost 5 bases and the J gene lost 4 bases, with 9 bases spanning the gap. The CDR3 runs to 13 residues. Germline V gene lookup returns CDR1 SEHNR and CDR2 FQNEAQ (reference sequence).

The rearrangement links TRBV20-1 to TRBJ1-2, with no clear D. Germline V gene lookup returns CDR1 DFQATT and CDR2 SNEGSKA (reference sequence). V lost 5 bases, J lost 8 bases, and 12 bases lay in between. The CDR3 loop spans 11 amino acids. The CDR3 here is CSASQAAGYTF. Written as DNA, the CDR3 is TGCAGTGCTTCCCAGGCCGCCGGCTACACCTTC.

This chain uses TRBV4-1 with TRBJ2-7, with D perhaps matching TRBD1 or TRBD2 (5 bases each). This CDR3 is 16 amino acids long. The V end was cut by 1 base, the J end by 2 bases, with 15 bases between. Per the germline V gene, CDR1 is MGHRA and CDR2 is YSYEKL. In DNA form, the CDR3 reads TGCGCCAGCAGCCAAGGATCAGGGACGTGGACCTACGAGCAGTACTTC. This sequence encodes CASSQGSGTWTYEQYF.

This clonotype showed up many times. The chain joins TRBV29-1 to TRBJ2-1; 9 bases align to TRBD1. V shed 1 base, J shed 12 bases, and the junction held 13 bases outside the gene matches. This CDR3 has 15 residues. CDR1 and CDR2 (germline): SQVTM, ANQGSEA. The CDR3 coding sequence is TGCAGCGTTGAAGGGTGGGGACAGGGACCCCAGGCGCAGTTCTTC. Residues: CSVEGWGQGPQAQFF.

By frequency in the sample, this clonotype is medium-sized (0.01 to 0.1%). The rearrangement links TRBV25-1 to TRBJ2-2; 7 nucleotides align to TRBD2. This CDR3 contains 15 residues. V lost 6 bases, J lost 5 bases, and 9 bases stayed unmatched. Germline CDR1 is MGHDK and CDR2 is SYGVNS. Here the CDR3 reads CASRGEGDPTGELFF. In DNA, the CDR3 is TGTGCCAGCAGGGGGGAGGGCGACCCGACCGGGGAGCTGTTTTTT.

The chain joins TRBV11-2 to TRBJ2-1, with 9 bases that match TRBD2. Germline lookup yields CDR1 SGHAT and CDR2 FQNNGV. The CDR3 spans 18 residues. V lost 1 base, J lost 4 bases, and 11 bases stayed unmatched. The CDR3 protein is CASSLGARAGGIYNEQFF. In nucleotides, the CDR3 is TGTGCCAGCAGCTTAGGAGCTCGTGCGGGGGGGATATACAATGAGCAGTTCTTC. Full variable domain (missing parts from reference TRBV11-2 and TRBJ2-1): EAGVAQSPRYKIIEKRQSVAFWCNPISGHATLYWYQQILGQGPKLLIQFQNNGVVDDSQLPKDRFSAERLKGVDSTLKIQPAKLEDSAVYLCASSLGARAGGIYNEQFFGPGTRLTVL.

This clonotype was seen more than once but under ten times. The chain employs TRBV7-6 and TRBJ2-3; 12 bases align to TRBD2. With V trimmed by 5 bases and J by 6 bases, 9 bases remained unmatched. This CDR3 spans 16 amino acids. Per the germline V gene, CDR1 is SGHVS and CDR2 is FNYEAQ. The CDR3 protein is CASSGPGLAGGDTQYF. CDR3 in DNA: TGTGCCAGCAGCGGGCCGGGACTAGCGGGCGGGGATACGCAGTATTTT.

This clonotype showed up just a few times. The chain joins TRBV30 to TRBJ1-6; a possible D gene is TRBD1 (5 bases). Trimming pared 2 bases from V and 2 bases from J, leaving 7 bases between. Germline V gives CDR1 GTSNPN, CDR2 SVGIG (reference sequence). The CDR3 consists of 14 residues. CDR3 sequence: CAWSPGTYNSPLHF. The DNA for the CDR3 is TGTGCCTGGAGTCCAGGGACCTATAATTCACCCCTCCACTTT.

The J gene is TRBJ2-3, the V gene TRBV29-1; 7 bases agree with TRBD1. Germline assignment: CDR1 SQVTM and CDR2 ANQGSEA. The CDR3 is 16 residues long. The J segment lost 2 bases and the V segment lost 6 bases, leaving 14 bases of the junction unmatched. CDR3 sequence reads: CSVEKWDSPSTDTQYF. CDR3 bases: TGCAGCGTGGAGAAGTGGGACAGCCCTTCCACAGATACGCAGTATTTT.

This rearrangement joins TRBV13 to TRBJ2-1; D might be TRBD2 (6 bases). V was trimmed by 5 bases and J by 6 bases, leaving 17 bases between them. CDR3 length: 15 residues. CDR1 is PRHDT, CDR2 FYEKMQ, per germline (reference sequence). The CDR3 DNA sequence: TGTGCCAGCAGCCTGGAGGAGGGCATTGGCAATGAGCAGTTCTTC. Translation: CASSLEEGIGNEQFF.

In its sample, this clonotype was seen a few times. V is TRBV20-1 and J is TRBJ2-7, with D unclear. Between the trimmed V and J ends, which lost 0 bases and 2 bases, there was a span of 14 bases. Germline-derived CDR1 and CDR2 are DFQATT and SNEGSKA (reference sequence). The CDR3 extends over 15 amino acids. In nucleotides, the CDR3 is TGCAGTGCTAGAGATATGGACGCCTCACCCTACGAGCAGTACTTC. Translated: CSARDMDASPYEQYF.

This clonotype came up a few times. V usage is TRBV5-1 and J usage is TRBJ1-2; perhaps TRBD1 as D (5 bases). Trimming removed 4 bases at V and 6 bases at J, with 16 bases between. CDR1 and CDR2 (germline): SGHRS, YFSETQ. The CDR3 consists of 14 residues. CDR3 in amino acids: CASSPGDATHGYTF. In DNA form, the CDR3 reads TGCGCCAGCAGCCCGGGGGACGCCACTCATGGCTACACCTTC.

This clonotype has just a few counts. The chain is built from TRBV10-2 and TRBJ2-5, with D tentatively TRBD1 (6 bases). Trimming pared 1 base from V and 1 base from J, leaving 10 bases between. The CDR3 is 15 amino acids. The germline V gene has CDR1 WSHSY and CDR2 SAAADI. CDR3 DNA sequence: TGCGCCAGCAGTGAGTTGACAGGTATCCAAGAGACCCAGTACTTC. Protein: CASSELTGIQETQYF.

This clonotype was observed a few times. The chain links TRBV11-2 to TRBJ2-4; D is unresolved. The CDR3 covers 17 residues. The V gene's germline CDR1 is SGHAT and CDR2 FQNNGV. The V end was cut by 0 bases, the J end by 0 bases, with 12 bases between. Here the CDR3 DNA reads TGTGCCAGCAGCTTAGAGGGTTGGGATCTAGCCAAAAACATTCAGTACTTC. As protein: CASSLEGWDLAKNIQYF.

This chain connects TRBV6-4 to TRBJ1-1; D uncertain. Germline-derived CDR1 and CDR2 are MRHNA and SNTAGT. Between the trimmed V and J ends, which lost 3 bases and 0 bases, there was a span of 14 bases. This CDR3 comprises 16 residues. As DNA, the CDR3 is TGTGCCAGCAGTGATCCTCGGGATATAATGAACACTGAAGCTTTCTTT. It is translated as CASSDPRDIMNTEAFF.

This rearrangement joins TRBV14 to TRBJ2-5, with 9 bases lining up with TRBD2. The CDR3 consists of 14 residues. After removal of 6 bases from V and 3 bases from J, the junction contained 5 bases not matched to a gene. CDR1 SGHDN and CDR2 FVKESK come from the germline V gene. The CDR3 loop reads CASRASSGEETQYF. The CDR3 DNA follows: TGTGCCAGCAGGGCCTCTAGCGGGGAAGAGACCCAGTACTTC.

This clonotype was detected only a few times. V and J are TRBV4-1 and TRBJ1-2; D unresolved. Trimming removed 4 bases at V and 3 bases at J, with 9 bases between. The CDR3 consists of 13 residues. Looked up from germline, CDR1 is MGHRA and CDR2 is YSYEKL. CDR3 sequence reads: CASSRASDYGYTF. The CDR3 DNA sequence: TGCGCCAGCAGCCGGGCCTCGGACTATGGCTACACCTTC.